The present T cell receptor beta chain was sequenced within a study of early T cells in non-severe SARS-CoV-2 infection (dated by TCRdb to the early 2020s). Broadly, across the study: Because TCR sequencing relied on bulk RNA taken from unsorted whole blood, pairing of alpha and beta chains was not possible.

From the germline V gene, CDR1 is MNHNS and CDR2 is SASEGT. Trimming costs V 8 bases and J 1 base, and their ends lie 17 bases apart. The CDR3 runs 15 amino acids, cysteine and phenylalanine included. Only the CDR3 DNA is retained, 45 bases long and in frame from the first base. Library preparation used 5' RACE. Sequencing used a NextSeq 500. To correct for sequencing error and PCR bias, the TCR library protocol tagged individual cDNA molecules with unique molecular identifiers. Both TCR alpha and beta chains were sequenced, and tight co-correlation was observed between alpha and beta sequence abundances in each sample. The authors processed their data as follows. Decombinator V4 was used to annotate TCR sequences for V gene, J gene and CDR3. TCRs were defined as expanded if a significant change between any two time points was detected under a Poisson model with p below 0.0001. TCR abundances were normalised to the total number of TCRs sequenced in each sample and reported as counts per million. TRAV1-2 paired with TRAJ12, TRAJ20 or TRAJ33 defined MAIT TCRs, while TRAV10 paired with TRAJ18 defined iNKT TCRs. VDJdb, accessed on 1 November 2021, was searched for TCRs annotated for CMV, EBV and SARS-CoV-2, and TCRs annotated for more than one antigen were excluded. The public reads were reprocessed in TCRdb via fastp at Q25 and MiXCR, keeping in-frame beta chains. Here each entry gathers all rows of one CDR3 protein and keeps the most common genes and DNA. The V and J calls reflect TCRdb's pipeline rather than the authors' work. Across this sample there are tens of thousands of distinct CDR3 sequences, with 6.5% to 7.5% seen only once. The top ten clonotypes cover 5.8% of the sample.

A case-control design nested within a healthcare worker cohort in London, UK, was used, with weekly nasopharyngeal swab PCR tests and blood sampling performed. Healthcare workers were recruited between 23 and 31 March 2020, during the week of the UK lockdown, and were followed weekly for up to roughly 15 weeks. The sample holds many counts of this clonotype. Its antigen remains undetermined. There are no base qualities to consult, and no much larger clone falls within one base. Study-wide conclusions, independent of this receptor: VDJdb matching was skewed toward anti-spike CD8 responses and likely underestimated virus-specific expansions by missing private and CD4 specificities.

The chain uses TRBV6-1 and TRBJ1-1; tentative D gene TRBD1, with 5 bases matching. Sequencing was performed on whole blood, taken at baseline. The receptor was isolated from an adult who was a healthcare worker with PCR-confirmed SARS-CoV-2 infection or an uninfected control (not recorded which). The bases read TGTGCCAGCGCGCAACGCCCGGGACCGAACACTGAAGCTTTCTTT. Its coded protein is CASAQRPGPNTEAFF.